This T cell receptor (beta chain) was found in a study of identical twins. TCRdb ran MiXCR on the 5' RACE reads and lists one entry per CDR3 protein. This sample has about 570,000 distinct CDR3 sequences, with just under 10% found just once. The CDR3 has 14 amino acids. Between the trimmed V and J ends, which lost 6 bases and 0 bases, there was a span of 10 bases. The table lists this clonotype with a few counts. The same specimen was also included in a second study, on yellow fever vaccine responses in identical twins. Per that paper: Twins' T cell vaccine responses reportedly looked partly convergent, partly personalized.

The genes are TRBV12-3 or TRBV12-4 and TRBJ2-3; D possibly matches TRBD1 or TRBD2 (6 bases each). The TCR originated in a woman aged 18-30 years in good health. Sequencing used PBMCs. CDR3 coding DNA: TGTGCCAGCAGGGGAGGACAGAGCACAGATACGCAGTATTTT. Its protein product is CASRGGQSTDTQYF.